This entry describes one TCR beta chain. No antigen is known for it. The data originate from a study of shared clonotypes between healthy human individuals. TCRdb's copy holds only in-frame clones and misses some; the assay was immunoSEQ multiplex PCR. The table includes a few million clones, around nine tenths detected once. CD45RA-negative memory and CD45RA+ naive subsets were split from the CD4+ cells. Points from the study as a whole: Around 5.4% of naive CD4 clonotypes were common to several donors. The generation probabilities recorded for non-shared clonotypes fell below those of clonotypes shared by all four donors. Naive subsets generally exceeded memory subsets in estimated richness.

V was pared by 1 base and J by 8 bases, with 10 bases of the junction left unmatched. The germline V gene encodes CDR1 SGHNT and CDR2 YYREEE (reference sequence). The CDR3 covers 16 residues. The sequence was obtained from a man aged 18 to 29 in good health. V usage is TRBV5-4 and J usage is TRBJ2-1; 9 bases map to TRBD1. The sequenced sample consisted of naive CD4+ T cells sorted from blood. Subset reported: CD45RA+ positively selected. CDR3 residues: CASSLPGPGQGHEQFF. In DNA form, the CDR3 reads TGTGCCAGCAGCTTGCCGGGTCCGGGACAGGGACATGAGCAGTTCTTC. The full variable domain, completed using reference TRBV5-4 and TRBJ2-1, is ETGVTQSPTHLIKTRGQQVTLRCSSQSGHNTVSWYQQALGQGPQFIFQYYREEENGRGNFPPRFSGLQFPNYSSELNVNALELDDSALYLCASSLPGPGQGHEQFFGPGTRLTVL.